This T cell receptor beta chain was sequenced in a study of T-cell reconstitution after alpha-beta-depleted transplantation in children. This clonotype was seen a handful of times. TCRbeta library preparation incorporated unique molecular identifiers. TCRdb called the PCR reads again in MiXCR, with one record for every CDR3 protein. The repertoire holds approximately 980,000 distinct CDR3 sequences, with roughly 29% as singletons. Germline trimming cut 1 base from V and 2 bases from J; bases unmatched to any gene: 13. The CDR3 is made up of 18 amino acids. The germline V gene has CDR1 SGHRS and CDR2 YFSETQ.

V gene TRBV5-1 combines with J gene TRBJ2-5, with 8 nucleotides matching TRBD2. This TCR came from a boy less than two years old who had a stem cell transplant for SCID, so the T cells may come from the graft donor. The sequences come from PBMCs, mostly from graft donor cells, collected 360 days after TCRalphabeta/CD19-depleted stem cell transplant. Here the CDR3 reads CASSLSGGSSYQQETQYF. The DNA of the CDR3 is TGCGCCAGCAGCTTGAGCGGGGGATCTTCCTACCAACAAGAGACCCAGTACTTC.